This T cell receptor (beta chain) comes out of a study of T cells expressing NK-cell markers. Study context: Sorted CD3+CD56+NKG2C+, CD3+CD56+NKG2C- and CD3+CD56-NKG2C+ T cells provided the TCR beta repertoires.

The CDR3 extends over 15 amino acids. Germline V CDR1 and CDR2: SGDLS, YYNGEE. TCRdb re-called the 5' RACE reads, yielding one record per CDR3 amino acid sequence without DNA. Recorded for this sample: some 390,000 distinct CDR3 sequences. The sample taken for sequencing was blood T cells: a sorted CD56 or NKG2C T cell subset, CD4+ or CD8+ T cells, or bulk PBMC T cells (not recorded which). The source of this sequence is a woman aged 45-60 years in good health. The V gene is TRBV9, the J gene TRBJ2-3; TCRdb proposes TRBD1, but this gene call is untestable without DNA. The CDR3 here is CASSPGPHVADTQYF. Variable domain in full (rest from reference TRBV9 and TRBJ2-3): DSGVTQTPKHLITATGQRVTLRCSPRSGDLSVYWYQQSLDQGLQFLIQYYNGEERAKGNILERFSAQQFPDLHSELNLSSLELGDSALYFCASSPGPHVADTQYFGPGTRLTVL.